The next 29 T cell receptor beta chains were all read from a single sample in a study of vaccination and CD4 T cells after COVID-19 (dated by TCRdb to 2022 to 2024). The library was generated by PCR. The sample was run on an Illumina iSeq 100. TCR sequencing of DNA from cultured CD4+ T cells used the Oncomine TCR Beta short-read assay at the Johns Hopkins FTIC core. In TCRdb, the public reads were trimmed at Q25 with fastp and aligned with MiXCR, with productive beta chains retained. Rows matching on CDR3 protein sequence are summarized as one entry with the most common DNA and genes. The sample yields 2,500 to 3,000 distinct CDR3 sequences; 20% to 25% were counted once. The ten largest make up over 25% of the sample. The sample's treatment or condition, from its label and the paper: roughly 11-day PBMC culture with coronavirus spike peptide pools or control peptides (ViraFEST assay). What these receptors recognize is not known.

The source material was CD4+ T cells from blood, cultured in vitro. The receptor set was obtained from a human donor who had recovered from COVID-19.

This clonotype has just a few counts. The chain recombines TRBV10-3 with TRBJ1-2; 7 bases are shared with TRBD1. Per the germline V gene, CDR1 is ENHRY and CDR2 is SYGVKD. The CDR3 is made up of 14 amino acids. After removal of 7 bases from V and 2 bases from J, the junction contained 7 bases not matched to a gene. The CDR3 DNA reads as TGTGCCATCATGGGGACAGATTCCAACTATGGCTACACCTTC. It yields the protein CAIMGTDSNYGYTF.

This clonotype qualifies as medium-sized. The genes are TRBV6-1 and TRBJ1-2, with a tentative D call TRBD1 (6 bases). This CDR3 comprises 12 residues. CDR1 and CDR2 (germline): MNHNS, SASEGT. Trimming left V 5 bases short and J 7 bases short, with 11 bases between. DNA of the CDR3: TGTGCCAGCAGTAAAACAGGGCTTGGCTACACCTTC. This codes for CASSKTGLGYTF.

The chain uses TRBV20-1 and TRBJ2-3; weak D call: TRBD2 (7 bases). The length of the CDR3 is 11 residues. The germline V gene has CDR1 DFQATT and CDR2 SNEGSKA (reference sequence). The CDR3 DNA sequence: TGCAGCGCGCGGGGGACACATACGCAGTATTTT. Protein product: CSARGTHTQYF.

This clonotype turned up a few times. The CDR3 region is CASRPGSTMGTEAFF. The CDR3 DNA reads as TGTGCCAGCCGGCCGGGAAGTACTATGGGGACTGAAGCTTTCTTT. The rearrangement links TRBV6-1 to TRBJ1-1, with unresolved D. This CDR3 has 15 residues. Germline CDR1 reads MNHNS; CDR2 reads SASEGT. Trimming pared 8 bases from V and 5 bases from J, leaving 21 bases between.

The CDR3 loop is CASSLVRSSGTAETQYF. CDR3 bases: TGTGCCAGCAGCTTGGTTCGGTCTAGCGGGACGGCGGAGACCCAGTACTTC. The chain recombines TRBV5-8 with TRBJ2-5, with 9 bases identical to TRBD2. With V trimmed by 0 bases and J by 5 bases, 11 bases remained unmatched. Per the germline V gene, CDR1 is SGHTS and CDR2 is YDEGEE. The CDR3 has 17 amino acids.

The gene calls are TRBV7-3 and TRBJ2-3, with D perhaps matching TRBD2 (6 bases). Trimming removed 1 base from V and 4 bases from J, with 6 bases in between. Per the germline V gene, CDR1 is SGHTA and CDR2 is FQGTGA. The CDR3 consists of 13 residues. The DNA of the CDR3 is TGTGCCAGCAGCTTAAGCGGGGCAGATACGCAGTATTTT. Translated, it gives CASSLSGADTQYF.

In its sample, this clonotype was seen a few times. This chain connects TRBV6-1 to TRBJ2-7, with 7 bases aligning to TRBD2. The V and J ends lost 5 bases and 1 base, in that order; junction bases with no gene match: 14. The CDR3 spans 17 residues. In germline, CDR1 is MNHNS, CDR2 SASEGT. CDR3 DNA sequence: TGTGCCAGCAGTAGCGGGATCAGCGGTTTCTATTCCTACGAGCAGTACTTC. This codes for CASSSGISGFYSYEQYF.

There are a few counts of this clonotype. The chain carries TRBV20-1 and TRBJ1-2; tentatively, D is TRBD1 (5 bases). Trimming took 3 bases from V and 3 from J, leaving 14 bases between them. Germline assignment: CDR1 DFQATT and CDR2 SNEGSKA (reference sequence). The CDR3 runs to 14 residues. The CDR3 loop is CSASKAGDDYGYTF. The CDR3 nucleotides read TGCAGTGCTAGTAAGGCGGGGGACGACTATGGCTACACCTTC.

In its sample, this clonotype was seen a few times. The chain joins TRBV6-2 or TRBV6-3 to TRBJ2-5; 7 bases fit TRBD2. V was clipped by 7 bases and J by 5 bases; unmatched bases: 13. Per the germline V gene, CDR1 is MNHEY and CDR2 is SVGEGT. The CDR3 has 15 residues. The CDR3 sequence: CASTGLQSGKETQYF. The CDR3 nucleotides read TGTGCCAGCACCGGTCTCCAGAGCGGGAAGGAGACCCAGTACTTC.

The chain couples TRBV6-5 to TRBJ2-3; D unresolved. Trimming left V 0 bases short and J 4 bases short, with 11 bases between. The CDR3 is 15 residues long. The V gene's germline CDR1 is MNHEY and CDR2 SVGAGI. The chain's CDR3 is CASSYSASYPDTQYF. The CDR3 DNA reads as TGTGCCAGCAGTTACTCGGCCAGCTATCCAGATACGCAGTATTTT.

This clonotype is medium-sized. This sequence joins TRBV6-1 and TRBJ1-2; 7 bases align to TRBD1. CDR3 size: 16 residues. V was pared by 5 bases and J by 7 bases, with 16 bases of the junction left unmatched. Per the germline V gene, CDR1 is MNHNS and CDR2 is SASEGT. The CDR3 DNA reads as TGTGCCAGCAGTAGAATCGGACAGGCGACGATTGGTGGCTACACCTTC. It encodes CASSRIGQATIGGYTF.

The chain has TRBV6-1 and TRBJ2-7; 8 nucleotides match TRBD2. Trimming at V came to 5 bases and at J to 9 bases, leaving 6 bases not matched to a gene. This CDR3 is 12 amino acids long. Germline V CDR1 and CDR2: MNHNS, SASEGT. CDR3 DNA sequence: TGTGCCAGCAGTCCCGTAGCGGGATTGCAGTACTTC. Translated: CASSPVAGLQYF.

In regard to this clonotype: Sequence at one end of the junction differs from germline and may be a read error. The V and J genes are TRBV6-4 and TRBJ2-2; 7 positions match TRBD2. CDR1 and CDR2 from the germline V gene are MRHNA and SNTAGT. The CDR3 contains 14 residues. In DNA form, the CDR3 reads TGTGCCAGCAGTAAACTAGCGTTCACCGGGGAGCTGTCTTTT. It codes for CASSKLAFTGELSF.

Relative to its sample, this clonotype is medium-sized. V is TRBV27 and J is TRBJ2-7; 8 bases align to TRBD1. V lost 8 bases, J lost 6 bases, and 15 bases stayed unmatched. The CDR3 contains 15 residues. Germline V CDR1 and CDR2: MNHEY, SMNVEV (reference sequence). The CDR3: CASGVRQGSSGEQYF. The CDR3 DNA is TGTGCCAGCGGTGTCCGACAGGGGAGCTCGGGCGAGCAGTACTTC.

The chain combines TRBV9 with TRBJ2-1; no definite D call. The CDR3 runs to 15 residues. With 1 base removed from V and 3 bases from J, the gap between germline ends came to 11 bases. Germline V gene sequence: CDR1 SGDLS, CDR2 YYNGEE. The CDR3 bases are TGTGCCAGCAGCGTACAAGCAACGTACTACAATGAGCAGTTCTTC. Amino acid sequence: CASSVQATYYNEQFF.

CDR3 region: CASIGQTMNTEAFF. In DNA, the CDR3 is TGTGCCAGCATTGGACAGACTATGAACACTGAAGCTTTCTTT. The chain carries TRBV27 and TRBJ1-1; possible D gene TRBD1, 6 bases. The CDR3 is 14 residues long. Looked up from germline, CDR1 is MNHEY and CDR2 is SMNVEV (reference sequence). Trimming pared 7 bases from V and 0 bases from J, leaving 12 bases between.

A few counts support this clonotype. The rearrangement links TRBV5-6 to TRBJ2-3; TRBD2 is a possible D gene (6 bases). The CDR3 is made up of 17 amino acids. With 2 bases removed from V and 0 bases from J, the gap between germline ends came to 16 bases. CDR1 is SGHDT and CDR2 is YYEEEE in the germline V gene. Written as DNA, the CDR3 is TGTGCCAGCAGCTTTTGGGGGGTAGGCTCCAGCACAGATACGCAGTATTTT. Residues: CASSFWGVGSSTDTQYF.

The CDR3 bases are TGTGCCAGCAGCATAGACGTGGGCGGGGAGCTGTTTTTT. It translates to CASSIDVGGELFF. The chain employs TRBV2 and TRBJ2-2; D is uncertain. CDR1 is SNHLY, CDR2 FYNNEI, per germline. The germline V and J ends were trimmed by 6 bases and 7 bases, with 12 bases remaining between them. This CDR3 region has 13 residues.

This clonotype has only a few counts. The chain links TRBV7-2 to TRBJ2-3; 9 bases match TRBD2. V was pared by 2 bases and J by 0 bases, with 6 bases of the junction left unmatched. The CDR3 is made up of 17 amino acids. Germline CDR1 SGHTA, CDR2 FQGNSA. The CDR3 sequence is CASSLLASGASTDTQYF. In DNA form, the CDR3 reads TGTGCCAGCAGCTTACTCGCTAGCGGGGCTAGCACAGATACGCAGTATTTT.

This clonotype is deemed large. J is TRBJ2-2 and V is TRBV24-1, with 8 bases fitting TRBD2. Per the germline V gene, CDR1 is KGHDR and CDR2 is SFDVKD. The CDR3 covers 15 residues. V dropped 1 base and J dropped 9; count of bases not matched to a gene: 6. CDR3 in DNA: TGTGCCACCAGTGATTTCGGGGGGGGGCCTCGGGAGCTGTTTTTT. It encodes CATSDFGGGPRELFF.

The CDR3 region is CASSLRASGVSSYEQYF. The CDR3 DNA reads TGTGCCAGCAGCTTAAGGGCTAGCGGGGTCAGCTCCTACGAGCAGTACTTC. The chain has TRBV5-4 and TRBJ2-7, with TRBD2 matching over 9 bases. With V trimmed by 2 bases and J by 0 bases, 9 bases remained unmatched. The germline V gene has CDR1 SGHNT and CDR2 YYREEE (reference sequence). CDR3 length equals 17 residues.

V and J are TRBV15 and TRBJ2-1; 8 bases agree with TRBD2. In germline, CDR1 is LNHNV, CDR2 YYDKDF (reference sequence). This CDR3 has 17 residues. The trim removed 0 bases at V and 6 bases at J, leaving 10 bases unmatched. The CDR3 loop reads CATSRDVQREWGNEQFF. CDR3 DNA: TGTGCCACCAGCAGAGATGTGCAGCGGGAGTGGGGCAATGAGCAGTTCTTC.

The genes are TRBV19 and TRBJ1-5, with D perhaps matching TRBD1 (6 bases). The CDR3 consists of 15 residues. The V end lost 5 bases, the J end lost 5 bases, and 16 bases lay between the germline ends. Germline V gene lookup returns CDR1 LNHDA and CDR2 SQIVND (reference sequence). DNA of the CDR3: TGTGCCAGTAGTCTCAACAGGGCCGGGGATCAGCCCCAGCATTTT. It codes for CASSLNRAGDQPQHF. The full variable domain, its missing parts supplied by reference TRBV19 and TRBJ1-5, is DGGITQSPKYLFRKEGQNVTLSCEQNLNHDAMYWYRQDPGQGLRLIYYSQIVNDFQKGDIAEGYSVSREKKESFPLTVTSAQKNPTAFYLCASSLNRAGDQPQHFGDGTRLSIL.

The V gene is TRBV7-9, the J gene TRBJ1-5; tentative D call: TRBD1 (5 bases). Looked up from germline, CDR1 is SEHNR and CDR2 is FQNEAQ (reference sequence). Deletions cut 5 bases from V and 9 bases from J, with 17 bases between. The CDR3 length is 14 residues. The CDR3 DNA follows: TGTGCCAGCAGCGCCCAAGGGACGAGCAGGCCCCAGCATTTT. It yields the protein CASSAQGTSRPQHF.

This clonotype was detected a few times. The chain combines TRBV5-4 with TRBJ2-5, with 12 positions matching TRBD2. The CDR3 runs to 16 residues. J lost 6 bases, V lost 4 bases, and 10 bases had no gene match. The germline CDR1 and CDR2 sequences are SGHNT and YYREEE (reference sequence). CDR3 region: CASSPTSGGPGQTQYF. The DNA for the CDR3 is TGTGCCAGCAGCCCTACTAGCGGGGGGCCAGGGCAGACCCAGTACTTC.

This clonotype is medium-sized by share. The chain recombines TRBV20-1 with TRBJ1-2; maybe TRBD1 (5 bases). Looked up from germline, CDR1 is DFQATT and CDR2 is SNEGSKA (reference sequence). V was shortened by 0 bases and J by 7 bases, with 15 bases between the two germline ends. CDR3 length: 14 amino acids. DNA of the CDR3: TGCAGTGCTAGAGATCAAAGGGGAATCACTGGCTACACCTTC. It specifies CSARDQRGITGYTF.

This clonotype ranks as medium-sized. The chain recombines TRBV12-3 or TRBV12-4 with TRBJ1-1; no firm D call. Deletions cut 2 bases from V and 6 bases from J, with 13 bases between. The CDR3 totals 14 residues. CDR3 protein: CASSLSGVLSEAFF. As DNA, the CDR3 is TGTGCCAGCAGTTTAAGTGGGGTGCTGTCTGAAGCTTTCTTT.

This chain uses TRBV2 with TRBJ1-1, with D unclear. This CDR3 has 15 residues. Germline V gene lookup returns CDR1 SNHLY and CDR2 FYNNEI. With 3 bases removed from V and 0 bases from J, the gap between germline ends came to 11 bases. CDR3 protein: CASSDLGDMNTEAFF. In nucleotides, the CDR3 is TGTGCCAGCAGTGATTTGGGAGACATGAACACTGAAGCTTTCTTT. Variable domain in full (rest from reference TRBV2 and TRBJ1-1): EPEVTQTPSHQVTQMGQEVILRCVPISNHLYFYWYRQILGQKVEFLVSFYNNEISEKSEIFDDQFSVERPDGSNFTLKIRSTKLEDSAMYFCASSDLGDMNTEAFFGQGTRLTVV.

Comments on this clonotype: A much larger clone differs by one base, so this may be a read error. The chain has TRBV20-1 and TRBJ1-2; a possible D gene is TRBD1 (6 bases). This CDR3 comprises 12 residues. Trimming pared 5 bases from V and 4 bases from J, leaving 11 bases between. The germline V gene has CDR1 DFQATT and CDR2 SNEGSKA (reference sequence). Written as DNA, the CDR3 is TGCAGTGCTGCGGACAGAGCCTATGGCTACACCTTC. This gives the protein CSAADRAYGYTF.